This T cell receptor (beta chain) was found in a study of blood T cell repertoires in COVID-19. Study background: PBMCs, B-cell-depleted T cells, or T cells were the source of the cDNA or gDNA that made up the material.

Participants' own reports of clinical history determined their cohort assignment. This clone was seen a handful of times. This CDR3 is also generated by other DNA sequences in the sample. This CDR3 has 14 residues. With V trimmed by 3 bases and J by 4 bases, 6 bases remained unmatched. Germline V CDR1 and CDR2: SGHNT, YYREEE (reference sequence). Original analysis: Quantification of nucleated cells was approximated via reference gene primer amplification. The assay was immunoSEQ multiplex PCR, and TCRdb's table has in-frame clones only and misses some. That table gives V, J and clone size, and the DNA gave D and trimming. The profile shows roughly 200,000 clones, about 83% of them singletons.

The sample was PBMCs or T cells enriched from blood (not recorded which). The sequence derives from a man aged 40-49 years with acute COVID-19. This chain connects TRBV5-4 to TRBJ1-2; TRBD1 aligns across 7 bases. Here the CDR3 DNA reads TGTGCCAGCAGCTACACCGGGACAGCCTATGGCTACACCTTC. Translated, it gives CASSYTGTAYGYTF. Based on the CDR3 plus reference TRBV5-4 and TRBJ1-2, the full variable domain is ETGVTQSPTHLIKTRGQQVTLRCSSQSGHNTVSWYQQALGQGPQFIFQYYREEENGRGNFPPRFSGLQFPNYSSELNVNALELDDSALYLCASSYTGTAYGYTFGSGTRLTVV.